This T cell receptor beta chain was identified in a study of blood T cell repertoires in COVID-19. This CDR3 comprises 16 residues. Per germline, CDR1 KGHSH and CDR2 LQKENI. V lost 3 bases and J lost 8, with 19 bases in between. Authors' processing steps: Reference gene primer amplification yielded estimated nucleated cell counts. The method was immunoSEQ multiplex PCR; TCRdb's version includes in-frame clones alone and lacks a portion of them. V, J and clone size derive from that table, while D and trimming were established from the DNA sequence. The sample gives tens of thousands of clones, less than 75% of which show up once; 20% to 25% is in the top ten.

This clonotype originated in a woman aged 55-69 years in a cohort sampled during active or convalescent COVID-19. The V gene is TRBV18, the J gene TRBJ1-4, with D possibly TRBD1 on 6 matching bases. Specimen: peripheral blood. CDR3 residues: CASSPGAARAREKLFF. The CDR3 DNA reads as TGTGCCAGCTCACCGGGGGCAGCTCGGGCGCGGGAAAAACTGTTTTTT.